This T cell receptor beta chain came from a study of blood T cells in healthy people across ages. Broader study findings: Diversity estimates from one million T cells were considered underestimates.

The CDR3 extends over 15 amino acids. V was shortened by 6 bases and J by 1 base, with 13 bases between the two germline ends. In the case of this clonotype: Its antigen remains unknown.

Researchers isolated at least 6 million PBMCs per sample. Primed by a sample-barcoded 5' primer and a J-beta primer mix, a second PCR proceeded for roughly 6 to 12 cycles. TCRdb passed the 5' RACE reads through MiXCR, listing each CDR3 protein once. The sample records some 710,000 distinct CDR3 sequences, approximately 22% being singletons. This sequence joins TRBV12-3 or TRBV12-4 and TRBJ1-5; no clear D. Sequenced: blood. The receptor was derived from a man between 65 and 85 years old in good health. For the CDR3, the DNA is TGTGCCAGCAGCTTCGAAAGAGGGAGCAATCAGCCCCAGCATTTT. Translating it yields CASSFERGSNQPQHF.